Included here is one TCR beta chain sequence, with context. Only in-frame clones appear in the TCRdb table, and some are missing; sequencing was by immunoSEQ multiplex PCR. The profile shows more than 9,000 clones, roughly 92% of them singletons. This CDR3 has 14 amino acids. Germline lookup yields CDR1 SNHLY and CDR2 FYNNEI. The V end lost 6 bases, the J end lost 2 bases, and 12 bases lay between the germline ends. The data were obtained in a study of graft-versus-host responses after intestinal transplantation. Study background: Recipients received multivisceral, liver-intestinal, or isolated intestinal transplants.

This receptor was identified in a human patient who received an intestinal transplant, so some T cells may come from the graft donor. This chain uses TRBV2 with TRBJ2-3; D is possibly TRBD1 (6 bases). Source: PBMCs, taken just under 110 days after intestinal transplant. CDR3 amino acids: CASSAGQFTDTQYF. Here the CDR3 DNA reads TGTGCCAGCAGCGCTGGACAGTTCACAGATACGCAGTATTTT.